These 13 T cell receptor beta chains were sequenced from one sample in a study of beta chain features in type 1 diabetes. TCRB transcripts that were expressed got sequenced, as all of the isolated RNA had been reverse transcribed. This table comes from immunoSEQ multiplex PCR, and its TCRdb copy is limited to in-frame clones, with some not included. The sample has some 150,000 clones, about 9.7% seen once. The sample taken for sequencing was central memory CD4+ T cells from blood. Receptor source: a woman in her 40s in good health.

Only a few counts were recorded for this clone. The chain combines TRBV29-1 with TRBJ1-3, with D hard to call. Germline V gene data show CDR1 as SQVTM and CDR2 as ANQGSEA. This CDR3 comprises 12 residues. V dropped 1 base and J dropped 8 bases, with 9 bases sitting between them. CDR3: CSVEGVVDTIYF. Written as DNA, the CDR3 is TGCAGCGTTGAAGGAGTGGTCGACACCATATATTTT.

The rearrangement links TRBV19 to TRBJ2-7; 12 nucleotides align to TRBD2. The CDR3 runs 15 residues. Germline CDR1 and CDR2: LNHDA and SQIVND (reference sequence). Trimming removed 7 bases from V and 0 bases from J; junction bases left unmatched: 4. The CDR3 is CASTKGLAGSYEQYF. In DNA, the CDR3 is TGTGCCAGTACCAAGGGACTAGCGGGCTCCTACGAGCAGTACTTC.

V and J are TRBV9 and TRBJ2-5; D may be TRBD2 (6 bases). Trimming removed 0 bases from V and 7 bases from J, with 22 bases in between. This CDR3 region has 17 residues. Germline V gene data show CDR1 as SGDLS and CDR2 as YYNGEE. Written as DNA, the CDR3 is TGTGCCAGCAGCGTAGCCGCCGAAGGCGGGGTGAGTGGGACCCAGTACTTC. It specifies CASSVAAEGGVSGTQYF.

The chain joins TRBV25-1 to TRBJ2-7; TRBD2 matches at 8 bases. The CDR3 has 13 amino acids. V was pared by 8 bases and J by 1 base, with 4 bases of the junction left unmatched. In germline, CDR1 is MGHDK, CDR2 SYGVNS. This chain's CDR3 is CASRGGGSYEQYF. The CDR3 nucleotides are TGTGCCAGCCGGGGGGGAGGGTCCTACGAGCAGTACTTC.

The rearrangement uses TRBV7-2 and TRBJ1-4; the D gene is possibly TRBD1 (6 bases). Between the trimmed V and J ends, which lost 5 bases and 7 bases, there was a span of 14 bases. The CDR3 consists of 14 residues. Per the germline V gene, CDR1 is SGHTA and CDR2 is FQGNSA. In DNA, the CDR3 is TGTGCCAGCAGCCATCGGACAGCGAGTGAAAAACTGTTTTTT. Amino acids: CASSHRTASEKLFF.

This clone was counted between two and nine times. J is TRBJ2-4 and V is TRBV7-2; the D gene is possibly TRBD2 (6 bases). CDR1 SGHTA and CDR2 FQGNSA come from the germline V gene. Trimming left V 9 bases short and J 0 bases short, with 9 bases between. The CDR3 covers 13 residues. The CDR3 region is CASSGLAKNIQYF. In DNA, the CDR3 is TGTGCCAGTTCGGGACTAGCCAAAAACATTCAGTACTTC.

The V and J genes are TRBV6-6 and TRBJ1-6, with 10 bases matching TRBD1. CDR1 is MNHNY, CDR2 SVGAGI, per germline (reference sequence). Germline trimming cut 7 bases from V and 7 bases from J; bases unmatched to any gene: 4. The CDR3 extends over 14 amino acids. This chain's CDR3 is CASTWTGGNSPLHF. CDR3 nucleotides: TGTGCCAGCACCTGGACAGGGGGAAATTCACCCCTCCACTTT.

This clone came up a few times. The chain carries TRBV2 and TRBJ2-3; 8 bases map to TRBD2. Germline CDR1 and CDR2: SNHLY and FYNNEI. After removal of 4 bases from V and 0 bases from J, the junction contained 3 bases not matched to a gene. The CDR3 contains 15 residues. This CDR3 is CASSGGLVSTDTQYF. DNA of the CDR3: TGTGCCAGCAGTGGGGGACTAGTGAGCACAGATACGCAGTATTTT.

This chain links TRBV6-5 with TRBJ1-1, with 8 positions matching TRBD1. The CDR3 loop spans 14 amino acids. Germline trimming cut 8 bases from V and 5 bases from J; bases unmatched to any gene: 10. Per the germline V gene, CDR1 is MNHEY and CDR2 is SVGAGI. The CDR3 sequence: CASRTRQGQTEAFF. In DNA, the CDR3 is TGTGCCAGCCGAACCCGACAGGGGCAGACTGAAGCTTTCTTT.

This clone was detected a few times. The rearrangement links TRBV5-6 to TRBJ2-3, with 8 bases fitting TRBD2. From germline, CDR1 is SGHDT and CDR2 YYEEEE. V lost 4 bases and J lost 2; bases outside the gene matches: 9. This CDR3 region has 16 residues. The CDR3 bases are TGTGCCAGCAGCCCCGTCGACGGGGGGGCCACAGATACGCAGTATTTT. It codes for CASSPVDGGATDTQYF.

The rearrangement joins TRBV6-1 to TRBJ2-1; 11 bases match TRBD2. The CDR3 has 16 residues. Germline lookup yields CDR1 MNHNS and CDR2 SASEGT. Unmatched junction bases numbered 5, after V lost 3 bases and J lost 4 bases. The CDR3 DNA follows: TGTGCCAGCAGTGACGCCGGGACTAGCGGTTACAATGAGCAGTTCTTC. Protein product: CASSDAGTSGYNEQFF.

This clone was counted only a few times. V usage is TRBV11-2 and J usage is TRBJ2-4, with a tentative D call TRBD2 (6 bases). The CDR3 consists of 14 residues. V dropped 1 base and J dropped 5 bases, with 9 bases sitting between them. Germline CDR1 and CDR2: SGHAT and FQNNGV. The CDR3 loop reads CASSLVWGENIQYF. In DNA form, the CDR3 reads TGTGCCAGCAGCTTAGTGTGGGGGGAAAACATTCAGTACTTC.

The chain is built from TRBV7-8 and TRBJ2-7, with D perhaps matching TRBD2 (5 bases). The CDR3 has 14 amino acids. Germline V CDR1 and CDR2: SGHVS, FQNEAQ. The germline V and J ends were trimmed by 5 bases and 3 bases, with 14 bases remaining between them. CDR3 DNA sequence: TGTGCCAGCAGCCCACTCCGAGGGAGCTACGAGCAGTACTTC. Encoded protein: CASSPLRGSYEQYF.